This TCR beta chain was identified in a study of cytomegalovirus exposure and HLA in healthy donors. Comments on this clone: What it binds is unknown.

The PCR used 60 Vbeta and 13 Jbeta primers. Sequencing used immunoSEQ multiplex PCR; TCRdb keeps in-frame clones, though not all of them. The table lists around 170,000 clones, approximately 79% of them singletons. General observations from the study: Donor immune exposure was known only as CMV serostatus. For cytomegalovirus status, the classifier reportedly gave diagnoses with high specificity and sensitivity. An assumption of roughly uniform sequencing depth across donors underlay the presence/absence analyses. A later analysis found most CMV-associated TCR beta chains apparently HLA-restricted.

The V gene lost 2 bases and the J gene lost 4 bases, with 8 bases spanning the gap. Germline loops: CDR1 MRHNA, CDR2 SNTAGT. This CDR3 is 13 amino acids long. This chain connects TRBV6-4 to TRBJ1-2; D is undetermined. The specimen sequenced was PBMCs. The source of this sequence is a woman in her forties in good health and CMV-seronegative. DNA for the CDR3: TGTGCCAGCAGTGACGAGTCTAGCTATGGCTACACCTTC. This gives the protein CASSDESSYGYTF.